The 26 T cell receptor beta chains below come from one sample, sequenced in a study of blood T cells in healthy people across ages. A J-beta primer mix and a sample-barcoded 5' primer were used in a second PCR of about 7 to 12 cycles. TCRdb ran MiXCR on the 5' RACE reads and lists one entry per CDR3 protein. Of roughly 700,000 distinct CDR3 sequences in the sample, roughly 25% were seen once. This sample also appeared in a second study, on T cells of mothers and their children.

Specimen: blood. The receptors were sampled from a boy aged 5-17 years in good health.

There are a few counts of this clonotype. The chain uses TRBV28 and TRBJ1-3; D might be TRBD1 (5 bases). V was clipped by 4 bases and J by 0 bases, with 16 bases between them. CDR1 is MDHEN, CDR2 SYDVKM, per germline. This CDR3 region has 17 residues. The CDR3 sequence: CASSWTMGDRSGNTIYF. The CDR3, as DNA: TGTGCCAGCAGTTGGACGATGGGGGACCGCTCTGGAAACACCATATATTTT.

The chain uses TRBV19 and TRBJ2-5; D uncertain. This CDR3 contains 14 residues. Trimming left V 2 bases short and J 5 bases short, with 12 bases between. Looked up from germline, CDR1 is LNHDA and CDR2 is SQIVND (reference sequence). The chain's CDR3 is CASSISLMGETQYF. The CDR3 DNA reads TGTGCCAGTAGTATATCCCTTATGGGGGAGACCCAGTACTTC. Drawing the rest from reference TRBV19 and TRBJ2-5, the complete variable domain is DGGITQSPKYLFRKEGQNVTLSCEQNLNHDAMYWYRQDPGQGLRLIYYSQIVNDFQKGDIAEGYSVSREKKESFPLTVTSAQKNPTAFYLCASSISLMGETQYFGPGTRLLVL.

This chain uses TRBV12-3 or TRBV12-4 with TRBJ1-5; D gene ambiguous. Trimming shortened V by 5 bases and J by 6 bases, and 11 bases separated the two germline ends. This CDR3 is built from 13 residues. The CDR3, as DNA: TGTGCCAGCAGTCTAGGGTCGGGTCAGCCCCAGCATTTT. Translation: CASSLGSGQPQHF.

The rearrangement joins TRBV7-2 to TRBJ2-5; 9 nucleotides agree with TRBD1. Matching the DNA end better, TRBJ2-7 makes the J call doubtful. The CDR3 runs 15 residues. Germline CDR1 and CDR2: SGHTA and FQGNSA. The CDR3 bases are TGTGCCAGCAGCTTAGGGGGACAGGGAACAAACGAGCAGTACTTC. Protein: CASSLGGQGTNEQYF.

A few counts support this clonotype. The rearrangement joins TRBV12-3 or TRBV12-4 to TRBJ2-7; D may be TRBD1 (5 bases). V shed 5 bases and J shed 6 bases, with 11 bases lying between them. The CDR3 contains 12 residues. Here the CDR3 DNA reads TGTGCCAGCAGTAAAAAAGGGGCCGAGCAGTACTTC. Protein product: CASSKKGAEQYF.

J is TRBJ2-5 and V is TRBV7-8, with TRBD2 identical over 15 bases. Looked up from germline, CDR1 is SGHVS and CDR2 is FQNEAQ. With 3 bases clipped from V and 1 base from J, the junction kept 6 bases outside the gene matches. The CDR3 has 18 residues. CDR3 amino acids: CASSLGTGLAGGQETQYF. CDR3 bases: TGTGCCAGCAGCTTGGGGACGGGACTAGCGGGGGGCCAAGAGACCCAGTACTTC.

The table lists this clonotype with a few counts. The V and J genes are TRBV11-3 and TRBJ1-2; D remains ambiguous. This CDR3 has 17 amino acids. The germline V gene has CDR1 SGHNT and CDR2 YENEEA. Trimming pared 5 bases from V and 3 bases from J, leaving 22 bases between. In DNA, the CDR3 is TGTGCCAGCAGCGCCGACAAGATTGGACGGCTAGACTATGGCTACACCTTC. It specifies CASSADKIGRLDYGYTF.

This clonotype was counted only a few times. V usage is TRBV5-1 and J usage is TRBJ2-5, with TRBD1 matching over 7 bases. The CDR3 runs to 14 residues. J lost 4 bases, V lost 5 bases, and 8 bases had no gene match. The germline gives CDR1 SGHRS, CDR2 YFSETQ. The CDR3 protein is CASRETGRSETQYF. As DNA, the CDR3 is TGCGCCAGCAGAGAGACAGGGAGATCAGAGACCCAGTACTTC.

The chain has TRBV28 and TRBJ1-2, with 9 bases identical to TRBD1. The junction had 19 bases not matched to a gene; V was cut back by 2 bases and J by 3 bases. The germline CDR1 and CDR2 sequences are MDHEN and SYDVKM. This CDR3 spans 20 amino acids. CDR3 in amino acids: CASSLNVGIPGQGGDYGYTF. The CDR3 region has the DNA TGTGCCAGCAGTTTAAATGTAGGGATCCCGGGACAGGGAGGTGACTATGGCTACACCTTC.

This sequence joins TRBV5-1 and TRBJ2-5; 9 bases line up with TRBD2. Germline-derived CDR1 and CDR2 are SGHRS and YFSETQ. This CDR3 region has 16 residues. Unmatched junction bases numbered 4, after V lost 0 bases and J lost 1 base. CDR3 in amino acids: CASSLVLSGSQETQYF. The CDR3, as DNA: TGCGCCAGCAGCTTGGTACTTAGCGGGAGCCAAGAGACCCAGTACTTC.

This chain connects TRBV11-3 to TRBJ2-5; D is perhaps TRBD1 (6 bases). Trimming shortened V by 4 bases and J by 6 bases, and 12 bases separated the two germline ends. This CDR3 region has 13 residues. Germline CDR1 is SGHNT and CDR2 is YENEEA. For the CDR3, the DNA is TGTGCCAGCAGCTCCCGGGACACCAAGACCCAGTACTTC. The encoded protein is CASSSRDTKTQYF. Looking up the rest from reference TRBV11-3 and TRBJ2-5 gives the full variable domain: EAGVVQSPRYKIIEKKQPVAFWCNPISGHNTLYWYLQNLGQGPELLIRYENEEAVDDSQLPKDRFSAERLKGVDSTLKIQPAELGDSAVYLCASSSRDTKTQYFGPGTRLLVL.

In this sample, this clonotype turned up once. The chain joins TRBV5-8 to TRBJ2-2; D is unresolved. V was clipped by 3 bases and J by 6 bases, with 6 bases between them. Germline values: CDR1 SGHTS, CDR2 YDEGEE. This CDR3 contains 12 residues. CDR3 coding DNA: TGTGCCAGCAGCTACCATCCCGGGGAGCTGTTTTTT. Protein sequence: CASSYHPGELFF.

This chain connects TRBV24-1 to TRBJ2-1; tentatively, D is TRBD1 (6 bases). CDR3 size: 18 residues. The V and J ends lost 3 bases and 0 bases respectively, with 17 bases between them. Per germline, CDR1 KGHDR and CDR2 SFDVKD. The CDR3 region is CATSDLDSAIYSYNEQFF. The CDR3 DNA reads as TGTGCCACCAGTGATCTGGACAGCGCTATCTACTCCTACAATGAGCAGTTCTTC.

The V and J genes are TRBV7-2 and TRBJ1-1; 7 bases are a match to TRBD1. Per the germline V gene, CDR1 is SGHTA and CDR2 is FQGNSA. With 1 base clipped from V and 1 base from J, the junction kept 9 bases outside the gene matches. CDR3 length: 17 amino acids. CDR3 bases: TGTGCCAGCAGCTTAGAAGGCAGGGGGGCACCGAACACTGAAGCTTTCTTT. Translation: CASSLEGRGAPNTEAFF.

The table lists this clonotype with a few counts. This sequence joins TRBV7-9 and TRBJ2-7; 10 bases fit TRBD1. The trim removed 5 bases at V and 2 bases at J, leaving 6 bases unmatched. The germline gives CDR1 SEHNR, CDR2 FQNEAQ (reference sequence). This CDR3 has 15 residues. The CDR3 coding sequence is TGTGCCAGCAGCGCTCCGGGACAGGGGCCCTACGAGCAGTACTTC. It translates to CASSAPGQGPYEQYF.

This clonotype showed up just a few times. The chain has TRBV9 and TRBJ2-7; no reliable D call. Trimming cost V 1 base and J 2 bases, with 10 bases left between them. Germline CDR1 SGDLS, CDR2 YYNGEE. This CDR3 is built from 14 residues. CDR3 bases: TGTGCCAGCAGCGTATCTTGGCGAACCTACGAGCAGTACTTC. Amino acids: CASSVSWRTYEQYF.

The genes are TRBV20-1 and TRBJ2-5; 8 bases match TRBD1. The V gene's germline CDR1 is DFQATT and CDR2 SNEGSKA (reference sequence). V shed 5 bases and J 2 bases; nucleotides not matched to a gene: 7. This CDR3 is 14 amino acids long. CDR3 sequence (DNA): TGCAGTGCTCTCGACAGGGGTGGTCAAGAGACCCAGTACTTC. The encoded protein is CSALDRGGQETQYF.

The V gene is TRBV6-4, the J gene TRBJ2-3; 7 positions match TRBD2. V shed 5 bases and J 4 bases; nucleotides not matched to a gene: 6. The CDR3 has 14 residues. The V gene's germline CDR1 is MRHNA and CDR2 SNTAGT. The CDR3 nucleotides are TGTGCCAGCAGTCCAGCGGGAATATCAGATACGCAGTATTTT. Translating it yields CASSPAGISDTQYF.

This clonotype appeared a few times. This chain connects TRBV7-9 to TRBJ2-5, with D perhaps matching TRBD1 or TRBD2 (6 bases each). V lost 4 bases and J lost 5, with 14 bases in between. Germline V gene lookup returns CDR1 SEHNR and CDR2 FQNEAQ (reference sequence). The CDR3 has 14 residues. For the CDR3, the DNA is TGTGCCAGCAGCTCCCAACGGGGGCGGGAGACCCAGTACTTC. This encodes CASSSQRGRETQYF.

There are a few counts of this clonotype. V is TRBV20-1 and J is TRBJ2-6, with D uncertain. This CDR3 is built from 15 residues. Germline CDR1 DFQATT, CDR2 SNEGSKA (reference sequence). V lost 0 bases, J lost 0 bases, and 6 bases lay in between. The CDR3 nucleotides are TGCAGTGCTAGAGATCAGCTCTCTGGGGCCAACGTCCTGACTTTC. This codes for CSARDQLSGANVLTF.

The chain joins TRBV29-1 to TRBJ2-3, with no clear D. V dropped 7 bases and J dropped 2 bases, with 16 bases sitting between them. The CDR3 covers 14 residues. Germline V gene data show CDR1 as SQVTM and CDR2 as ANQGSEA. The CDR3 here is CSGCGRLTTDTQYF. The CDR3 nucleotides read TGCAGCGGATGCGGACGGCTGACCACAGATACGCAGTATTTT.

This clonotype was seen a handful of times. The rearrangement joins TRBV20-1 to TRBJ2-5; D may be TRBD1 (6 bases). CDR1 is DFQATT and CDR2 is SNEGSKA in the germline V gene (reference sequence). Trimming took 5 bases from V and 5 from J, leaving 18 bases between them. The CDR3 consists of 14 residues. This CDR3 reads CSAGGSAGLETQYF. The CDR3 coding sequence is TGCAGTGCTGGGGGCTCCGCGGGTCTGGAGACCCAGTACTTC.

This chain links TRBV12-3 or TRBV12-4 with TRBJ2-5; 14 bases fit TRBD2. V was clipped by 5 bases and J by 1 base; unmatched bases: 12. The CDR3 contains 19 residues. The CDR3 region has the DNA TGTGCCAGCAGTCGGGGAACCGGGACTAGCGGGAGAGGCCAAGAGACCCAGTACTTC. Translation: CASSRGTGTSGRGQETQYF.

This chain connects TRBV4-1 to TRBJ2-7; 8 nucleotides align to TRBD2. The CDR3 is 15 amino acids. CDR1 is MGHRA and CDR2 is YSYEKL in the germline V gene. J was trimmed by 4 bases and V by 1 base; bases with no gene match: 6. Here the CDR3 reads CASSQAPGGSYEQYF. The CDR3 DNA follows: TGCGCCAGCAGCCAAGCGCCGGGAGGGAGTTACGAGCAGTACTTC.

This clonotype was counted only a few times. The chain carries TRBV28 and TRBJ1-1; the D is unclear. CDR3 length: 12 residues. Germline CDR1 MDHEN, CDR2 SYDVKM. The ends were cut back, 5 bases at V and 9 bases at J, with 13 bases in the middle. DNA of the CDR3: TGTGCCAGCAGTACCCCCTTGAACCAAGCTTTCTTT. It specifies CASSTPLNQAFF.

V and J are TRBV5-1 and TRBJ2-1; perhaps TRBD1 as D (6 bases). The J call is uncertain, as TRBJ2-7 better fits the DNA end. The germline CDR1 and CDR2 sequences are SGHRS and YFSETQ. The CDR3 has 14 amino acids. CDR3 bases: TGCGCCAGCAGCCAAGACAGGACTTCCTACGAGCAGTACTTC. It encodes CASSQDRTSYEQYF.